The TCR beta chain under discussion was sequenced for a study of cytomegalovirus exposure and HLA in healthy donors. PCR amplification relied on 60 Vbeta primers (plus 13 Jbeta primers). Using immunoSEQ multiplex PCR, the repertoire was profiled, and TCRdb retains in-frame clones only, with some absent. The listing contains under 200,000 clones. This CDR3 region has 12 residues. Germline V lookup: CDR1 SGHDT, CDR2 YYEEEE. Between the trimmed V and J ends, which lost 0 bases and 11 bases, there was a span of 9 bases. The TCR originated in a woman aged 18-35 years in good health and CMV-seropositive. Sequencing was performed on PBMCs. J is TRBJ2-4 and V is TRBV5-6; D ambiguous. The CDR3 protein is CASSLGRRVQYF. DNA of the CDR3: TGTGCCAGCAGCTTGGGTCGTCGCGTTCAGTACTTC.